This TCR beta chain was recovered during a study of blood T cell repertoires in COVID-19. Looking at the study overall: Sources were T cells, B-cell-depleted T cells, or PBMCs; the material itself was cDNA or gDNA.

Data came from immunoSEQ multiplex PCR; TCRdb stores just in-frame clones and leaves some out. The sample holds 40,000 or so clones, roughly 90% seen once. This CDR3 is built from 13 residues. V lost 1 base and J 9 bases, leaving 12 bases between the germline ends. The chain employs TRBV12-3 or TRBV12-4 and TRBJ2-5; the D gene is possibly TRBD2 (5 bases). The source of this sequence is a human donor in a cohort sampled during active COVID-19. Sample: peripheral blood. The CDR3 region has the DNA TGTGCCAGCAGTTTAGAAAGGGAGTTGTCCCAGTACTTC. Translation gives CASSLERELSQYF.